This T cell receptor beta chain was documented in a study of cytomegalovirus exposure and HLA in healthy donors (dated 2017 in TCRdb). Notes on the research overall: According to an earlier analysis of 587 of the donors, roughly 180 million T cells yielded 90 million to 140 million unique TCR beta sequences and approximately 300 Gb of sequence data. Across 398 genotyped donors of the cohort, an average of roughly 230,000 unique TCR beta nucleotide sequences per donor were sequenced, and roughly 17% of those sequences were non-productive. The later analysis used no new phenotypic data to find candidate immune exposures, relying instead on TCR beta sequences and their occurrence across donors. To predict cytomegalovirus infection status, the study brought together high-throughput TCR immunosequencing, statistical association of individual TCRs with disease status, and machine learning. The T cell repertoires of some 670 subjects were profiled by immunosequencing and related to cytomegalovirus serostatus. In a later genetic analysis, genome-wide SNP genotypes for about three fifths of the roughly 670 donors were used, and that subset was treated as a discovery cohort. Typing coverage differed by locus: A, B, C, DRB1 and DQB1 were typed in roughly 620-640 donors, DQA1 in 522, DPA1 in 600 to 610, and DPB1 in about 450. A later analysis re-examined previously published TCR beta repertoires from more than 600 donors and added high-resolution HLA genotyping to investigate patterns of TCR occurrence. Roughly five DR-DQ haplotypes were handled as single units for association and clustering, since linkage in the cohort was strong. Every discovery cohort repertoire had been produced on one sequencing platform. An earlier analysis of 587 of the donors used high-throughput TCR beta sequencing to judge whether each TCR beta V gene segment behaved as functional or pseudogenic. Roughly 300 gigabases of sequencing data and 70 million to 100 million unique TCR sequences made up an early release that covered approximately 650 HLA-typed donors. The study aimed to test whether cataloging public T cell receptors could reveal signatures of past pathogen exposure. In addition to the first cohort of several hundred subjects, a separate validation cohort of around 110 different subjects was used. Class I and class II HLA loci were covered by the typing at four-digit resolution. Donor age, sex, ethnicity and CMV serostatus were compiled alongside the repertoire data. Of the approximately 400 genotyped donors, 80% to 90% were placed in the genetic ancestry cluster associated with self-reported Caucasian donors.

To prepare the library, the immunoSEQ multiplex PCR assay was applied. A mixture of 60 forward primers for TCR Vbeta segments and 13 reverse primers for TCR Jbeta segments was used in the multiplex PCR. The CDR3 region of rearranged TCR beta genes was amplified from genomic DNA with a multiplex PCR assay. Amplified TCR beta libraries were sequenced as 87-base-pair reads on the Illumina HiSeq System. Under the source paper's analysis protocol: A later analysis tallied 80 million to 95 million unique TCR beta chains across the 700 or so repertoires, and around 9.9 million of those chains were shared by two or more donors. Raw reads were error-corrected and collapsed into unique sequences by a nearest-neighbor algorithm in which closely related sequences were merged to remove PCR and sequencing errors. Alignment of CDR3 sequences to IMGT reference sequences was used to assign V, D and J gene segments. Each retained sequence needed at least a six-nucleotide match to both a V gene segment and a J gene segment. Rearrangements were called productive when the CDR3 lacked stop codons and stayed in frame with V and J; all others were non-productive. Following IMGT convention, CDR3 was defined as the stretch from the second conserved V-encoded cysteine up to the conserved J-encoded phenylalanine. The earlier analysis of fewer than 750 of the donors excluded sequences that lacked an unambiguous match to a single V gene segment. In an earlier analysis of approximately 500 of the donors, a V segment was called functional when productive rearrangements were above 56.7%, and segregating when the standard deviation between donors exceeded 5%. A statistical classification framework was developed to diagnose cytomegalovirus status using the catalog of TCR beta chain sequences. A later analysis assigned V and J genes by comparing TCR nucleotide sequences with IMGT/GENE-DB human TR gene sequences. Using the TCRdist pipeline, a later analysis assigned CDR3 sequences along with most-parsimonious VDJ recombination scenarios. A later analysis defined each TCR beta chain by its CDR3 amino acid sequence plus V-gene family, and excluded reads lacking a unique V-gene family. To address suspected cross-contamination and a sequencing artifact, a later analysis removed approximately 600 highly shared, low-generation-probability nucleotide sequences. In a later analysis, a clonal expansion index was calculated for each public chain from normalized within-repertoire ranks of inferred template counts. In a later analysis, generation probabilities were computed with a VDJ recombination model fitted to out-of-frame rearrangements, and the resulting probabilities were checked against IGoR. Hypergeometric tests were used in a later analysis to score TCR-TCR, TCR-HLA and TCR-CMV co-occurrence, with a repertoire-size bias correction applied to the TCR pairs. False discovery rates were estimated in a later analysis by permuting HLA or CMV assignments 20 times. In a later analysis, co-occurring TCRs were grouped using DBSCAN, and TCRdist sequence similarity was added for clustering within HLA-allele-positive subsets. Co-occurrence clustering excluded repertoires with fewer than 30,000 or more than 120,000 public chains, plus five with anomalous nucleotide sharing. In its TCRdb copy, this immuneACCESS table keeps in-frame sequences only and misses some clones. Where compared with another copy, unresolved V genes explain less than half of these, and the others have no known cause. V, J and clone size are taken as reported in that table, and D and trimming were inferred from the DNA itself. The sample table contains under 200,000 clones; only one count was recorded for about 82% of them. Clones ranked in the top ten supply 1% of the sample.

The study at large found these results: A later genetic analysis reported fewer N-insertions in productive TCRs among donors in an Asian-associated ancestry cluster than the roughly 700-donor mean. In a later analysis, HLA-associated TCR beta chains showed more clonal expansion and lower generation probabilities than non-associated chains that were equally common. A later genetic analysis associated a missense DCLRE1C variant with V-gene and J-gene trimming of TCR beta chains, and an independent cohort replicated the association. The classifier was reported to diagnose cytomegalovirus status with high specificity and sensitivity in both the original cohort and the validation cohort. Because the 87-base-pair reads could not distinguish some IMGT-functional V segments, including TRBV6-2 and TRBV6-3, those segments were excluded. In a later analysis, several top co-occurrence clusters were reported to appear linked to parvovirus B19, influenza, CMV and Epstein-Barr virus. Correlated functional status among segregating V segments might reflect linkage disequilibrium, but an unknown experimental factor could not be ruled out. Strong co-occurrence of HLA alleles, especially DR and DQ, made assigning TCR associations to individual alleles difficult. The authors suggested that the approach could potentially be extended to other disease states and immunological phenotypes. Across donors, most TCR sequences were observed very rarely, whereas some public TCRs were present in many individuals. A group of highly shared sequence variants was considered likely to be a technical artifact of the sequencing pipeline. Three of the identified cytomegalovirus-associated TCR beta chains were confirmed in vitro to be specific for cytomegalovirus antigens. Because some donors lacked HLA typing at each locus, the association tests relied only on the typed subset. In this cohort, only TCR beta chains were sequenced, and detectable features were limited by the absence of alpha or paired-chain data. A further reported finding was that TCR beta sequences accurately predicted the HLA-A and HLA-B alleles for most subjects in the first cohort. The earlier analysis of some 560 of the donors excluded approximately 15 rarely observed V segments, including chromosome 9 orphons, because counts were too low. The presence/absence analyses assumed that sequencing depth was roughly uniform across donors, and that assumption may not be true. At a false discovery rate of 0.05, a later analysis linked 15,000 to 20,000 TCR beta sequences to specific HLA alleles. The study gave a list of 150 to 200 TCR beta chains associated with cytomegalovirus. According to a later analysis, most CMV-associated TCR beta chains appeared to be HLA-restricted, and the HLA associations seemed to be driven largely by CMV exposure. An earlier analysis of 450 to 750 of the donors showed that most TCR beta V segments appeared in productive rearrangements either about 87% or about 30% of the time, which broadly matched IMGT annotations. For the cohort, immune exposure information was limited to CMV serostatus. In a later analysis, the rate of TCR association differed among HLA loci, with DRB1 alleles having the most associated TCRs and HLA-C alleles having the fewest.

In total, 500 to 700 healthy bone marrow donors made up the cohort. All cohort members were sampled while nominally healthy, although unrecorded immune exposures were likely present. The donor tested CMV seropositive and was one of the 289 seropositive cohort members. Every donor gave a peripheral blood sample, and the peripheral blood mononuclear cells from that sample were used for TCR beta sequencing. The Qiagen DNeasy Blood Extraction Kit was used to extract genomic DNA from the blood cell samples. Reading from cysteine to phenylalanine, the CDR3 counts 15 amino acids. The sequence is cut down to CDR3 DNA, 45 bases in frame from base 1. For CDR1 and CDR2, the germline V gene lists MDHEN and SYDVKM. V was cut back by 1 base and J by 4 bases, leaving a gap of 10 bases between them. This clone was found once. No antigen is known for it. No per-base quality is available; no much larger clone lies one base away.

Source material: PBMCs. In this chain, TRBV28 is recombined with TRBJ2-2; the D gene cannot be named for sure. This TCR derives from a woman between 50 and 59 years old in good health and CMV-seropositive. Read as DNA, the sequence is TGTGCCAGCAGTTTATTCAGGCAGTTCACCGGGGAGCTGTTTTTT. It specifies CASSLFRQFTGELFF.